What follows describes a single TCR beta chain. Its matching antigen is unknown. Per the germline V gene, CDR1 is SGHRS and CDR2 is YFSETQ. This CDR3 region has 15 residues. It was around 3.5 ug of total RNA that each TCR library used. The UMIs carried a 6-nucleotide sample barcode, and they were added by template switching. Reanalyzing the 5' RACE reads, TCRdb keeps one entry per CDR3 protein, without DNA. The sample includes about 160,000 distinct CDR3 sequences. The data were taken from a study of monozygotic twins with inflammatory bowel disease. The study's findings and limits: The inverse Simpson measure of TCRbeta diversity was lower in IBD patients than in healthy co-twins. For IBD, no single strong associated signal or clonotype was supported.

Sequenced input: blood. The clonotype comes from a human donor with ulcerative colitis or Crohn's disease, or a healthy co-twin of an affected twin (not recorded which). The chain joins TRBV5-1 to TRBJ2-5; TCRdb picks TRBD1, but there is no DNA to check that call. CDR3 in amino acids: CASSSTGANQETQYF.